The 27 T cell receptor beta chains presented below share a single source sample, sequenced in a study of PD-L1 blockade in urothelial cancer. The data were produced by immunoSEQ multiplex PCR, yet TCRdb's version contains in-frame clones alone and is incomplete. The table lists tens of thousands of clones, roughly 80% of them singletons. Time point noted: pretreatment peripheral blood. The material sequenced was PBMCs, taken around atezolizumab (anti-PD-L1) treatment. The source of these receptors is a man between 65 and 79 years old with urothelial cancer.

This clone came up a few times. V and J are TRBV27 and TRBJ1-4; no reliable D call. Germline V lookup: CDR1 MNHEY, CDR2 SMNVEV (reference sequence). V dropped 4 bases and J dropped 1 base, with 7 bases sitting between them. The CDR3 has 14 amino acids. The CDR3 sequence is CASSSSRTNEKLFF. The CDR3 region has the DNA TGTGCCAGCAGTTCTTCCCGAACTAATGAAAAACTGTTTTTT. The whole variable domain, remainder taken from reference TRBV27 and TRBJ1-4, is EAQVTQNPRYLITVTGKKLTVTCSQNMNHEYMSWYRQDPGLGLRQIYYSMNVEVTDKGDVPEGYKVSRKEKRNFPLILESPSPNQTSLYFCASSSSRTNEKLFFGSGTQLSVL.

This clone appeared once. CDR3: CASSSTGTGTKGGTQYF. DNA of the CDR3: TGTGCCAGCAGCTCGACCGGGACAGGGACAAAGGGAGGGACCCAGTACTTC. The rearrangement links TRBV7-9 to TRBJ2-5; 9 bases are a match to TRBD1. Germline lookup yields CDR1 SEHNR and CDR2 FQNEAQ (reference sequence). The CDR3 runs 17 residues. Trimming at V came to 4 bases and at J to 7 bases, leaving 16 bases not matched to a gene.

This chain connects TRBV7-2 to TRBJ1-2; D not certain. CDR3 size: 14 residues. CDR1 and CDR2 (germline): SGHTA, FQGNSA. Trimming left V 0 bases short and J 7 bases short, with 12 bases between. The CDR3 region has the DNA TGTGCCAGCAGCTTAGCCGGCTCGGCAGGTGGCTACACCTTC. Encoded protein: CASSLAGSAGGYTF.

The chain recombines TRBV13 with TRBJ1-1; D gene unclear. V gave up 0 bases and J gave up 2 bases, with 4 bases separating them. The CDR3 is 13 residues long. Germline loops: CDR1 PRHDT, CDR2 FYEKMQ (reference sequence). The DNA of the CDR3 is TGTGCCAGCAGCTTAGGACATAACACTGAAGCTTTCTTT. The encoded protein is CASSLGHNTEAFF. The full variable domain, its missing parts supplied by reference TRBV13 and TRBJ1-1, is AAGVIQSPRHLIKEKRETATLKCYPIPRHDTVYWYQQGPGQDPQFLISFYEKMQSDKGSIPDRFSAQQFSDYHSELNMSSLELGDSALYFCASSLGHNTEAFFGQGTRLTVV.

The chain links TRBV18 to TRBJ1-2, with 9 bases identical to TRBD1. CDR3 length: 14 residues. Germline V gene sequence: CDR1 KGHSH, CDR2 LQKENI. With 3 bases clipped from V and 4 bases from J, the junction kept 3 bases outside the gene matches. CDR3 coding DNA: TGTGCCAGCTCACCGGGGACAGGGTTCTATGGCTACACCTTC. Translated, it gives CASSPGTGFYGYTF. Complete variable domain (other parts from reference TRBV18 and TRBJ1-2): NAGVMQNPRHLVRRRGQEARLRCSPMKGHSHVYWYRQLPEEGLKFMVYLQKENIIDESGMPKERFSAEFPKEGPSILRIQQVVRGDSAAYFCASSPGTGFYGYTFGSGTRLTVV.

The rearrangement links TRBV9 to TRBJ2-3; 7 nucleotides line up with TRBD2. V lost 2 bases to trimming and J lost 0 bases; unmatched junction nucleotides: 0. The germline V gene has CDR1 SGDLS and CDR2 YYNGEE. The CDR3 runs 14 residues. The CDR3 loop reads CASSVTSSTDTQYF. The CDR3, as DNA: TGTGCCAGCAGCGTGACTAGCAGCACAGATACGCAGTATTTT. Combining the CDR3 with reference TRBV9 and TRBJ2-3 gives the whole variable domain DSGVTQTPKHLITATGQRVTLRCSPRSGDLSVYWYQQSLDQGLQFLIQYYNGEERAKGNILERFSAQQFPDLHSELNLSSLELGDSALYFCASSVTSSTDTQYFGPGTRLTVL.

The chain is built from TRBV9 and TRBJ2-3; 9 bases agree with TRBD2. The CDR3 consists of 17 residues. Germline trimming cut 0 bases from V and 7 bases from J; bases unmatched to any gene: 12. Germline V gene lookup returns CDR1 SGDLS and CDR2 YYNGEE. CDR3 sequence reads: CASSVEGGGRGTNTQYF. CDR3 coding DNA: TGTGCCAGCAGCGTAGAGGGGGGCGGGAGGGGCACGAATACGCAGTATTTT.

This clone has just one count. The V gene is TRBV27, the J gene TRBJ1-4; TRBD1 matches 9 bases. Per the germline V gene, CDR1 is MNHEY and CDR2 is SMNVEV (reference sequence). CDR3 length: 13 residues. V lost 4 bases, J lost 8 bases, and 2 bases stayed unmatched. The CDR3 reads CASSWDREEKLFF. The CDR3 DNA sequence: TGTGCCAGCAGTTGGGACAGGGAGGAAAAACTGTTTTTT.

V usage is TRBV10-1 and J usage is TRBJ1-1; tentative D call: TRBD1 (6 bases). The ends were cut back, 6 bases at V and 4 bases at J, with 15 bases in the middle. There are 14 residues in the CDR3. In germline, CDR1 is WNHNN, CDR2 SYGVQD (reference sequence). CDR3 sequence (DNA): TGCGCCAGCAGCCCTACACAGGGAATCACTGAAGCTTTCTTT. Translation: CASSPTQGITEAFF.

The rearrangement joins TRBV19 to TRBJ2-1, with TRBD1 identical over 8 bases. CDR3 length equals 17 residues. The V gene end was trimmed by 4 bases and the J gene end by 4 bases; junction bases not matched to a gene: 12. Germline V CDR1 and CDR2: LNHDA, SQIVND (reference sequence). CDR3 residues: CASSTDRTGPRYNEQFF. The DNA for the CDR3 is TGTGCCAGTAGTACCGACCGGACAGGGCCCAGGTACAATGAGCAGTTCTTC.

This clone was detected many times. The chain is built from TRBV11-3 and TRBJ2-1; D unclear. Per the germline V gene, CDR1 is SGHNT and CDR2 is YENEEA. The CDR3 has 15 amino acids. The V end was cut by 5 bases, the J end by 5 bases, with 16 bases between. The CDR3: CASSPRTGLHNEQFF. The CDR3, as DNA: TGTGCCAGCAGCCCAAGAACGGGTCTCCACAATGAGCAGTTCTTC.

The chain is built from TRBV4-2 and TRBJ2-7; 7 bases map to TRBD1. The CDR3 is 14 residues long. V dropped 0 bases and J dropped 4; count of bases not matched to a gene: 3. The germline V gene encodes CDR1 LGHNA and CDR2 YNFKEQ. The CDR3 here is CASSQETGWYEQYF. The CDR3 DNA reads TGTGCCAGCAGCCAAGAGACAGGGTGGTACGAGCAGTACTTC.

V usage is TRBV7-3 and J usage is TRBJ2-1, with D maybe TRBD1 (5 bases). Trimming left V 4 bases short and J 5 bases short, with 15 bases between. From germline, CDR1 is SGHTA and CDR2 FQGTGA. The CDR3 contains 15 residues. The CDR3 loop reads CASSSKGKWDNEQFF. In DNA, the CDR3 is TGTGCCAGCAGCTCTAAGGGGAAGTGGGACAATGAGCAGTTCTTC.

CDR3 region: CASSLQREGWNEQFF. In DNA, the CDR3 is TGTGCCAGCAGCTTACAGCGGGAGGGCTGGAATGAGCAGTTCTTC. V and J are TRBV11-2 and TRBJ2-1, with 10 nucleotides matching TRBD2. The CDR3 consists of 15 residues. The J segment lost 7 bases and the V segment lost 2 bases, leaving 5 bases of the junction unmatched. Germline assignment: CDR1 SGHAT and CDR2 FQNNGV. Supplemented by reference TRBV11-2 and TRBJ2-1, the full variable domain reads EAGVAQSPRYKIIEKRQSVAFWCNPISGHATLYWYQQILGQGPKLLIQFQNNGVVDDSQLPKDRFSAERLKGVDSTLKIQPAKLEDSAVYLCASSLQREGWNEQFFGPGTRLTVL.

The V call is TRBV9, the J call TRBJ1-5; D perhaps matches TRBD1 (5 bases). Deletions cut 2 bases from V and 1 base from J, with 13 bases between. The CDR3 is made up of 16 amino acids. Germline assignment: CDR1 SGDLS and CDR2 YYNGEE. The CDR3 DNA is TGTGCCAGCAGCGTCGGGACTGGGGGGAGCAATCAGCCCCAGCATTTT. It translates to CASSVGTGGSNQPQHF.

This chain uses TRBV29-1 with TRBJ1-1; 7 nucleotides match TRBD1. J gave up 1 base and V 6 bases, and 5 bases lay outside the gene matches. The germline CDR1 and CDR2 sequences are SQVTM and ANQGSEA. The CDR3 sequence is 13 residues long. The CDR3 nucleotides read TGCAGCGTGGGACAGCTTCAGAACACTGAAGCTTTCTTT. It codes for CSVGQLQNTEAFF.

The CDR3 region is CASNGGGRETQYF. As DNA, the CDR3 is TGTGCCAGCAATGGGGGCGGGCGAGAGACCCAGTACTTC. V is TRBV28 and J is TRBJ2-5, with D possibly being TRBD1 (6 bases). In germline, CDR1 is MDHEN, CDR2 SYDVKM. This CDR3 has 13 residues. V was cut by 7 bases and J by 4 bases, with 13 bases left in between. Combining the CDR3 with reference TRBV28 and TRBJ2-5 gives the whole variable domain DVKVTQSSRYLVKRTGEKVFLECVQDMDHENMFWYRQDPGLGLRLIYFSYDVKMKEKGDIPEGYSVSREKKERFSLILESASTNQTSMYLCASNGGGRETQYFGPGTRLLVL.

J is TRBJ1-1 and V is TRBV2, with 9 nucleotides matching TRBD1. In germline, CDR1 is SNHLY, CDR2 FYNNEI. The junction had 6 bases not matched to a gene; V was cut back by 5 bases and J by 5 bases. There are 14 residues in the CDR3. Here the CDR3 DNA reads TGTGCCAGCAGTTTACAGGGGGCGGTGACTGAAGCTTTCTTT. This sequence encodes CASSLQGAVTEAFF.

CDR3 in amino acids: CASVSQSRYNEQFF. CDR3 nucleotides: TGTGCCAGCGTGTCCCAGTCCCGCTACAATGAGCAGTTCTTC. The chain recombines TRBV11-2 with TRBJ2-1; the D is unclear. Trimming took off 8 bases at V and 3 bases at J, with 14 bases between the two ends. The germline CDR1 and CDR2 sequences are SGHAT and FQNNGV. The CDR3 is made up of 14 amino acids.

This sequence joins TRBV27 and TRBJ2-5; TRBD2 aligns across 8 bases. The J call may be wrong; the DNA end is better matched by TRBJ2-7. CDR1 is MNHEY and CDR2 is SMNVEV in the germline V gene (reference sequence). The CDR3 sequence is 15 residues long. This CDR3 is CASRSGSGSLYEQYF. The CDR3 nucleotides are TGTGCCAGCAGGTCCGGAAGCGGGAGCCTCTACGAGCAGTACTTC.

This clone was found once. V gene TRBV5-1 combines with J gene TRBJ2-3; a weak D match, TRBD1 (6 bases). Germline loops: CDR1 SGHRS, CDR2 YFSETQ. This CDR3 region has 15 residues. The V end was cut by 4 bases, the J end by 5 bases, with 17 bases between. CDR3 bases: TGCGCCAGCAGCCCGACCGCAGGGGTTGGAGATACGCAGTATTTT. Encoded protein: CASSPTAGVGDTQYF.

This chain joins TRBV19 and TRBJ2-1; a possible D gene is TRBD2 (5 bases). The V gene lost 9 bases and the J gene lost 1 base, with 7 bases spanning the gap. CDR1 and CDR2 from the germline V gene are LNHDA and SQIVND (reference sequence). The CDR3 has 12 residues. This CDR3 reads CASGGSYNEQFF. Here the CDR3 DNA reads TGTGCCAGCGGCGGGTCCTACAATGAGCAGTTCTTC.

The chain has TRBV7-2 and TRBJ1-2; D remains unclear. Trimming shortened V by 5 bases and J by 0 bases, and 16 bases separated the two germline ends. Germline-derived CDR1 and CDR2 are SGHTA and FQGNSA. This CDR3 spans 16 amino acids. The CDR3 bases are TGTGCCAGCAGCCCAAAGGGCGGGGTTTCTAACTATGGCTACACCTTC. This codes for CASSPKGGVSNYGYTF.

V gene TRBV7-7 combines with J gene TRBJ2-3, with D perhaps matching TRBD2 (6 bases). This CDR3 is 14 amino acids long. From germline, CDR1 is SSHAT and CDR2 FNYEAQ (reference sequence). The ends were cut back, 6 bases at V and 5 bases at J, with 15 bases in the middle. CDR3 DNA sequence: TGTGCCAGCAGATCCCCCGGGGGAGAAGATACGCAGTATTTT. This gives the protein CASRSPGGEDTQYF.

The chain couples TRBV10-1 to TRBJ1-3; perhaps TRBD1 as D (6 bases). Germline lookup yields CDR1 WNHNN and CDR2 SYGVQD (reference sequence). V was cut by 5 bases and J by 0 bases, with 14 bases left in between. This CDR3 is 16 amino acids long. The CDR3 DNA follows: TGCGCCAGCAGTTCAAAGGGACATAGCTCTGGAAACACCATATATTTT. It specifies CASSSKGHSSGNTIYF.

This chain uses TRBV18 with TRBJ1-1, with TRBD1 identical over 10 bases. In germline, CDR1 is KGHSH, CDR2 LQKENI. The CDR3 is 15 residues long. The V and J ends lost 0 bases and 3 bases, in that order; junction bases with no gene match: 1. This CDR3 reads CASSPPGTGDTEAFF. The CDR3 DNA follows: TGTGCCAGCTCACCACCGGGGACAGGGGACACTGAAGCTTTCTTT.

As DNA, the CDR3 is TGTGCCAGCACCCCCGGGGCGGGGGGGCGTGACAAAAACATTCAGTACTTC. Amino acid sequence: CASTPGAGGRDKNIQYF. This chain connects TRBV9 to TRBJ2-4, with 9 bases identical to TRBD2. The CDR3 extends over 17 amino acids. Germline CDR1 reads SGDLS; CDR2 reads YYNGEE. The trim removed 6 bases at V and 3 bases at J, leaving 13 bases unmatched. Complete variable domain (other parts from reference TRBV9 and TRBJ2-4): DSGVTQTPKHLITATGQRVTLRCSPRSGDLSVYWYQQSLDQGLQFLIQYYNGEERAKGNILERFSAQQFPDLHSELNLSSLELGDSALYFCASTPGAGGRDKNIQYFGAGTRLSVL.